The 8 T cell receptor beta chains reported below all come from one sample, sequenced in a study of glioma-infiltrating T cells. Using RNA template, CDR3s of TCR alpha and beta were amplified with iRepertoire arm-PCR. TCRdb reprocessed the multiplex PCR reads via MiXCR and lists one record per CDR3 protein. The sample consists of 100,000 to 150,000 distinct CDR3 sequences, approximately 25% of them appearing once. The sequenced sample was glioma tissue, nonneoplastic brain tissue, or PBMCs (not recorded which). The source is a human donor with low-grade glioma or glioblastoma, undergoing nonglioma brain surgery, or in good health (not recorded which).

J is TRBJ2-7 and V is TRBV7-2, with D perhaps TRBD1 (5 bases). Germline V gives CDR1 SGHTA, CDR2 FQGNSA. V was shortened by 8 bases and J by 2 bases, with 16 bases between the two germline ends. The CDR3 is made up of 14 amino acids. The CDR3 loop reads CASSRVGQAYEQYF. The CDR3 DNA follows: TGTGCCAGCTCACGAGTGGGGCAAGCCTACGAGCAGTACTTC.

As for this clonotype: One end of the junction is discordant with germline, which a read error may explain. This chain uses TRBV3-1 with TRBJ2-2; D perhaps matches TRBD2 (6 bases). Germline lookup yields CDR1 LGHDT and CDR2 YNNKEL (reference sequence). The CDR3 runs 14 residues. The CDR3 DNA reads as TGTGCCAGCAGCCAAACGGAGGACACCGGGGGGCTGTTTTTT. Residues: CASSQTEDTGGLFF.

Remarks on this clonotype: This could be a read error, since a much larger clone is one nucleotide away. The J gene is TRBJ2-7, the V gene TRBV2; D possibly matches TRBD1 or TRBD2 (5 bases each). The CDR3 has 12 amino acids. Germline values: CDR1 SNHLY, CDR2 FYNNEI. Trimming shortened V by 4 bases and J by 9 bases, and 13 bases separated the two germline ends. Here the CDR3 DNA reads TGTGCCAGCAGTGTCCGGGACGACGGGCAGTACTTC. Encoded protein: CASSVRDDGQYF.

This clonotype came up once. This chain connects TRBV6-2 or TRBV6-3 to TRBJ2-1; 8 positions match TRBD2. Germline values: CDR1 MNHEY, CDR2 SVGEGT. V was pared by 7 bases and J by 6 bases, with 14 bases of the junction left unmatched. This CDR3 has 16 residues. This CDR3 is CASNMRLAGRINEQFF. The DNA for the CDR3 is TGTGCCAGCAACATGCGGCTAGCGGGTAGAATCAATGAGCAGTTCTTC.

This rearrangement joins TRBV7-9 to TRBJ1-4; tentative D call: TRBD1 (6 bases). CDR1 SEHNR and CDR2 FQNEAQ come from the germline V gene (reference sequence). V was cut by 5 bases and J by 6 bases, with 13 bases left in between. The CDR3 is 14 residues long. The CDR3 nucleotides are TGTGCCAGCAGCCCAATTAAGGGGGATGAAAAACTGTTTTTT. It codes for CASSPIKGDEKLFF. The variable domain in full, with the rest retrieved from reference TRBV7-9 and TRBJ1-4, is DTGVSQNPRHKITKRGQNVTFRCDPISEHNRLYWYRQTLGQGPEFLTYFQNEAQLEKSRLLSDRFSAERPKGSFSTLEIQRTEQGDSAMYLCASSPIKGDEKLFFGSGTQLSVL.

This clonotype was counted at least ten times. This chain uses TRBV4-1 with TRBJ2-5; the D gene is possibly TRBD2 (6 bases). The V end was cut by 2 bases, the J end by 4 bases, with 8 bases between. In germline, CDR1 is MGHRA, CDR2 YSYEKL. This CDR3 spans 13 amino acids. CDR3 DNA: TGCGCCAGCAGCCAACGAGCGGGAGAGACCCAGTACTTC. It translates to CASSQRAGETQYF.

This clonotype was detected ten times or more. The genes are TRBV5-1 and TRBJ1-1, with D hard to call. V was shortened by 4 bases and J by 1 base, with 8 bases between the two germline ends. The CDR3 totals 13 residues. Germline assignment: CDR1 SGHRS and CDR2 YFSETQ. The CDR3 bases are TGCGCCAGCAGCCCAACAGCGAACACTGAAGCTTTCTTT. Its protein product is CASSPTANTEAFF.

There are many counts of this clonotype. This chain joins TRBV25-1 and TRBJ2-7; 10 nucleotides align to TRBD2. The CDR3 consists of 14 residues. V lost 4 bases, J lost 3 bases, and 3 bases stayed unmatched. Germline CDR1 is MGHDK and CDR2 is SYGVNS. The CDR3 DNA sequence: TGTGCCAGCAGTGCTAGCGGGGGTTACTACGAGCAGTACTTC. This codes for CASSASGGYYEQYF.